These 6 T cell receptor beta chains came from one sample sequenced in a study of T cell responses to AZD1222 COVID-19 vaccine. Assay: immunoSEQ multiplex PCR; the TCRdb copy retains only in-frame clones and omits some. The sample lists approximately 150,000 clones; roughly 90% were seen once. The sample here was peripheral blood, taken 28 days after the second AZD1222 dose. These receptors all come from an adult who received the AZD1222 COVID-19 vaccine.

The chain carries TRBV13 and TRBJ1-5; 9 bases line up with TRBD1. Trimming cost V 3 bases and J 7 bases; bases outside gene matches: 7. The CDR3 runs 15 residues. From germline, CDR1 is PRHDT and CDR2 FYEKMQ (reference sequence). This CDR3 is CASSFSGQGSQPQHF. The CDR3 DNA follows: TGTGCCAGCAGCTTTAGTGGACAGGGGTCACAGCCCCAGCATTTT.

The J gene is TRBJ1-2, the V gene TRBV2; 9 bases match TRBD1. The CDR3 consists of 13 residues. CDR1 and CDR2 from the germline V gene are SNHLY and FYNNEI. The V gene end was trimmed by 11 bases and the J gene end by 3 bases; junction bases not matched to a gene: 7. CDR3 residues: CAGWTGVDYGYTF. CDR3 nucleotides: TGTGCCGGCTGGACAGGGGTCGACTATGGCTACACCTTC. Complete variable domain (other parts from reference TRBV2 and TRBJ1-2): EPEVTQTPSHQVTQMGQEVILRCVPISNHLYFYWYRQILGQKVEFLVSFYNNEISEKSEIFDDQFSVERPDGSNFTLKIRSTKLEDSAMYFCAGWTGVDYGYTFGSGTRLTVV.

This sequence joins TRBV5-1 and TRBJ1-1; D is unclear. Germline V gene data show CDR1 as SGHRS and CDR2 as YFSETQ. Trimming shortened V by 0 bases and J by 6 bases, and 12 bases separated the two germline ends. This CDR3 is built from 14 residues. CDR3 in amino acids: CASSLEPTGAEAFF. CDR3 DNA: TGCGCCAGCAGCTTGGAACCCACTGGGGCTGAAGCTTTCTTT.

V is TRBV10-1 and J is TRBJ1-4, with D uncertain. Germline CDR1 and CDR2: WNHNN and SYGVQD (reference sequence). V was trimmed by 4 bases and J by 0 bases, leaving 3 bases between them. This CDR3 region has 13 residues. The CDR3 here is CASSGSTNEKLFF. The CDR3, as DNA: TGCGCCAGCAGTGGCTCAACTAATGAAAAACTGTTTTTT.

As DNA, the CDR3 is TGTGCCAGCTCGCCGACTAGCAATGAGCAGTTCTTC. Protein sequence: CASSPTSNEQFF. V and J are TRBV18 and TRBJ2-1, with D perhaps TRBD2 (6 bases). The CDR3 loop spans 12 amino acids. Germline CDR1 and CDR2: KGHSH and LQKENI. V was trimmed by 6 bases and J by 6 bases, leaving 9 bases between them. The variable domain in full, completed from reference TRBV18 and TRBJ2-1, reads NAGVMQNPRHLVRRRGQEARLRCSPMKGHSHVYWYRQLPEEGLKFMVYLQKENIIDESGMPKERFSAEFPKEGPSILRIQQVVRGDSAAYFCASSPTSNEQFFGPGTRLTVL.

This chain's CDR3 is CASSQEWAGQPQHF. CDR3 DNA: TGTGCCAGCAGCCAAGAGTGGGCCGGTCAGCCCCAGCATTTT. J is TRBJ1-5 and V is TRBV4-2, with D uncertain. CDR3 length equals 14 residues. Germline CDR1 and CDR2: LGHNA and YNFKEQ. V was clipped by 0 bases and J by 6 bases, with 9 bases between them.